The clone carrying this TCR beta chain occurred once. This sample is drawn from a study of cytotoxic CD8 clonotypes in ibrutinib-treated CLL. Generated by immunoSEQ multiplex PCR, the TCRdb table keeps only in-frame clones and is missing some. The sample lists about 140,000 clones; around three quarters were seen once. Trimming removed 5 bases at V and 0 bases at J, with 12 bases between. Germline CDR1 is SGHRS and CDR2 is YFSETQ. The CDR3 is 14 amino acids. V usage is TRBV5-1 and J usage is TRBJ2-7; possible D gene TRBD2, 6 bases. The receptor comes from a human donor with chronic lymphocytic leukemia. Here the sequenced sample was PBMCs, taken after 12 months of ibrutinib treatment. The CDR3: CASREPGGSYEQYF. As DNA, the CDR3 is TGCGCCAGCAGAGAACCCGGGGGCTCCTACGAGCAGTACTTC.